The present T cell receptor beta chain was sequenced within a study of molecular identifiers for immune sequencing clone quantification. On the study more broadly: Replicate RNA from roughly 21,000 or 96,000 naive CD8 T cells formed five aliquots; four were sequenced.

General study findings and limits: Clones that exceeded 20 RNA copies held over 97% of effector molecules, yet under 1% in naive cells.

This clonotype has only a few counts. Its antigen is unidentified. CDR3 length: 15 residues. Per the germline V gene, CDR1 is SGHVS and CDR2 is FQNEAQ. Trimming took 3 bases from V and 2 from J, leaving 13 bases between them. Libraries of bulk TCR were made by previously described methods (with listed TCR primers). TCRdb fed the PCR reads into MiXCR, producing one record per CDR3 protein. The sample holds 6,500 to 9,000 distinct CDR3 sequences, about 32% seen once. The chain joins TRBV7-8 to TRBJ1-1; D unclear. The sequencing input was naive CD8+ T cells from blood, with Jurkat cell RNA spiked in. The subset denotes: FACS-sorted CD8+CD4-CCR7+CD45RA+ naive T cells. This clonotype was sampled from a human donor in good health. Some libraries in this study had Jurkat cell RNA spiked in. In nucleotides, the CDR3 is TGTGCCAGCAGCTTTTTCAGAGCAACAAACACTGAAGCTTTCTTT. It translates to CASSFFRATNTEAFF.